A single T cell receptor beta chain is shown here with its context. These data are taken from a study of blood T cell repertoires in COVID-19. Study details: Samples taken during acute and convalescent COVID-19 were collected in the United States, Italy and Spain. PBMCs, B-cell-depleted T cells, or T cells were the source of the cDNA or gDNA that made up the material.

Per the authors' pipeline: Nucleated cell number was recorded as an estimate derived from reference gene primer amplification. Generated by immunoSEQ multiplex PCR, the TCRdb table keeps only in-frame clones and is missing some. That table supplies the V and J calls and clone size; D and trimming were determined from the DNA. The repertoire includes a few hundred thousand clones, about 89% of them detected once, and under 2.5% sits in the top ten. Trimming took 4 bases from V and 1 from J, leaving 14 bases between them. CDR3 length equals 16 residues. Germline-derived CDR1 and CDR2 are SGHRS and YFSETQ.

What was sequenced was peripheral blood. V gene TRBV5-1 combines with J gene TRBJ2-2; possibly TRBD1 for D (5 bases). The TCR comes from a woman aged 45-59 years with acute or convalescent COVID-19. The CDR3 region has the DNA TGCGCCAGCAGCCAAGCCCTCACAGGGAACACCGGGGAGCTGTTTTTT. Protein product: CASSQALTGNTGELFF.